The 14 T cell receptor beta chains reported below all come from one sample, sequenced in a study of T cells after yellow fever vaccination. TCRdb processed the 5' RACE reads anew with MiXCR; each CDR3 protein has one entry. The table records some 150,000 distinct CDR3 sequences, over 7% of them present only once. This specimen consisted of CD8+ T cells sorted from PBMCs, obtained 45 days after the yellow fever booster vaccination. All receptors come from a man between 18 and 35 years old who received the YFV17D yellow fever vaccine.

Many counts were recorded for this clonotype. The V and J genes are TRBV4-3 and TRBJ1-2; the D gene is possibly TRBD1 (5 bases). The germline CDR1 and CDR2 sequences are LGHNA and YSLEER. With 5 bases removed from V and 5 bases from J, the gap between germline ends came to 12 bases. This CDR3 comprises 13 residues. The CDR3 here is CASSSRGGYGYTF. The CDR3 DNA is TGCGCCAGCAGCAGTCGCGGGGGGTATGGCTACACCTTC.

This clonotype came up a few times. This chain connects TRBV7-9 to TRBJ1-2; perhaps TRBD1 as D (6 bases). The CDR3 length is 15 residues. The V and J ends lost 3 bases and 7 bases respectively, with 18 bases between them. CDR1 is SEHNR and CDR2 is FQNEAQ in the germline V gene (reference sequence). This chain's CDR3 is CASSFGPQGGFGYTF. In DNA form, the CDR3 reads TGTGCCAGCAGCTTCGGCCCACAGGGAGGCTTTGGCTACACCTTC.

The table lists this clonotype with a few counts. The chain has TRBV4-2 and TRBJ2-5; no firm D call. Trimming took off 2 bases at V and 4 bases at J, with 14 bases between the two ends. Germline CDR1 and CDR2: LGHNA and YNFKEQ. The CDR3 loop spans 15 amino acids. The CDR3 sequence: CASSQLGPTPETQYF. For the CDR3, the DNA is TGTGCCAGCAGCCAATTAGGGCCGACCCCAGAGACCCAGTACTTC.

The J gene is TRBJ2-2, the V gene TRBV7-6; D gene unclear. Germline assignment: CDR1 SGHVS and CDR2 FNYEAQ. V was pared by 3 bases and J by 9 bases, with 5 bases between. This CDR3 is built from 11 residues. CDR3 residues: CASSFGRELFF. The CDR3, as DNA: TGTGCCAGCAGCTTTGGCCGGGAGCTGTTTTTT.

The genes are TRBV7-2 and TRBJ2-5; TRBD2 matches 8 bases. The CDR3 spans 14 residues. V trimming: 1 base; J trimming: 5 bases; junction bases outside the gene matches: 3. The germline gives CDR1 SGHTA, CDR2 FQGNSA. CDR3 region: CASSLGGGRETQYF. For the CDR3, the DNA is TGTGCCAGCAGCTTAGGCGGGGGGAGGGAGACCCAGTACTTC.

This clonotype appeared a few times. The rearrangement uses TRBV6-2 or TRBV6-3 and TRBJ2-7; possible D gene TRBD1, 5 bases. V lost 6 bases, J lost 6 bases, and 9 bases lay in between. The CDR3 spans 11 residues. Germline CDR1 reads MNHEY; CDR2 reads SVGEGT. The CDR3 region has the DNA TGTGCCAGCAGGGGAAGGGGCGAGCAGTACGTC. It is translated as CASRGRGEQYV.

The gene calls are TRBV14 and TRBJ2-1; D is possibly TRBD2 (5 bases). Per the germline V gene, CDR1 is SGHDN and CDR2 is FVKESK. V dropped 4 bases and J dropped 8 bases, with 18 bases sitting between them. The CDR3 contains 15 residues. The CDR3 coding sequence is TGTGCCAGCAGCCCGCCCATGGCTAGCATAGATGAGCAGTTCTTC. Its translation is CASSPPMASIDEQFF. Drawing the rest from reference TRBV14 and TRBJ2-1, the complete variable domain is EAGVTQFPSHSVIEKGQTVTLRCDPISGHDNLYWYRRVMGKEIKFLLHFVKESKQDESGMPNNRFLAERTGGTYSTLKVQPAELEDSGVYFCASSPPMASIDEQFFGPGTRLTVL.

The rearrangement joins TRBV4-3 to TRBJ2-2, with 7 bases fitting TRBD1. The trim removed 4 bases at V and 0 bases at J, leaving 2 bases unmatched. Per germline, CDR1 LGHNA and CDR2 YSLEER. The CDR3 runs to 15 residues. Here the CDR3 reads CASSRDRANTGELFF. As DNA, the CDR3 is TGCGCCAGCAGCCGGGACAGAGCGAACACCGGGGAGCTGTTTTTT.

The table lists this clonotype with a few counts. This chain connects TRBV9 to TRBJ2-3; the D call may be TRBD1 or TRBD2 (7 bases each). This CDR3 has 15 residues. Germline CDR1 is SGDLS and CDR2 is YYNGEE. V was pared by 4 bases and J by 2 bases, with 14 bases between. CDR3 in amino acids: CASSPGGGPTDTQYF. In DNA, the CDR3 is TGTGCCAGCAGCCCAGGGGGAGGGCCCACAGATACGCAGTATTTT.

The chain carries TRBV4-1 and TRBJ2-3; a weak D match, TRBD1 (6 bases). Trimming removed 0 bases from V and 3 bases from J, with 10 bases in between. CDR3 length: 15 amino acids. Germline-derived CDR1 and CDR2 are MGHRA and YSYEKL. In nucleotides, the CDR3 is TGCGCCAGCAGCCAAGACGGCAGGGGAACAGATACGCAGTATTTT. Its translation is CASSQDGRGTDTQYF.

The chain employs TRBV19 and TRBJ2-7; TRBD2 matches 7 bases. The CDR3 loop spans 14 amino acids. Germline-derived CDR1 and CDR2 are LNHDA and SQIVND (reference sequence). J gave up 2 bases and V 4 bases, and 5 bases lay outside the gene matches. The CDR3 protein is CASSTAGEPYEQYF. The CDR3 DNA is TGTGCCAGTAGTACCGCGGGAGAACCCTACGAGCAGTACTTC.

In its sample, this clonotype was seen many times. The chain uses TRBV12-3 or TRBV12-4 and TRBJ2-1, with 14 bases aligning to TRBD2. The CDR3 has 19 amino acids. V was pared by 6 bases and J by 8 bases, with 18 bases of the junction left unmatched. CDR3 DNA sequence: TGTGCCAGCAGGGGGACTCCAGGGACTAGCGGGGGAAGTTGGGATGAGCAGTTCTTC. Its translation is CASRGTPGTSGGSWDEQFF.

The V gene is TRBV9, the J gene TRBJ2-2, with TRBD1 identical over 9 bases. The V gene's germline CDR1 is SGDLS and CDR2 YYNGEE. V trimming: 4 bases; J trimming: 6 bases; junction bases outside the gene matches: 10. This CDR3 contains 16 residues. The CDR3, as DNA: TGTGCCAGCAGCCCCCTGGGACAGGGAAGGGCCGGGGAGCTGTTTTTT. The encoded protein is CASSPLGQGRAGELFF.

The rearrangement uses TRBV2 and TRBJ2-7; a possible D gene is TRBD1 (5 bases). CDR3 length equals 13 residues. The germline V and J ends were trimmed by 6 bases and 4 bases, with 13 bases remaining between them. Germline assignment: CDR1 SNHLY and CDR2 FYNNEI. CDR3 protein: CASRFEAGYEQYF. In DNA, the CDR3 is TGTGCCAGCAGGTTCGAAGCAGGGTACGAGCAGTACTTC.